One and the same sample provided the 18 T cell receptor beta chains below, sequenced in a study of identifying expanded T cells in peripheral blood. TCRdb keeps only in-frame clones here, not all; method: immunoSEQ multiplex PCR. The table lists 50,000 to 65,000 clones, under 85% of them singletons. Sequencing used blood. These receptor sequences come from a person aged 18-70 years in good health.

The V and J genes are TRBV10-2 and TRBJ1-3; 7 nucleotides match TRBD1. Germline V CDR1 and CDR2: WSHSY, SAAADI. The CDR3 is 14 amino acids. V lost 8 bases, J lost 4 bases, and 8 bases stayed unmatched. CDR3 protein: CASGQTGAGNTIYF. CDR3 nucleotide sequence: TGCGCCAGCGGTCAAACAGGGGCAGGAAACACCATATATTTT.

V usage is TRBV9 and J usage is TRBJ2-3; D is ambiguous. Per the germline V gene, CDR1 is SGDLS and CDR2 is YYNGEE. V dropped 3 bases and J dropped 7 bases, with 12 bases sitting between them. This CDR3 contains 13 residues. CDR3 DNA sequence: TGTGCCAGCAGCGCGACAACCGTCAATACGCAGTATTTT. Its translation is CASSATTVNTQYF.

This clone was recorded a few times. V is TRBV5-1 and J is TRBJ1-1; D perhaps matches TRBD1 (6 bases). V gave up 4 bases and J gave up 1 base, with 11 bases separating them. Germline CDR1 SGHRS, CDR2 YFSETQ. This CDR3 spans 14 amino acids. Here the CDR3 reads CASSPTDRNTEAFF. Here the CDR3 DNA reads TGCGCCAGCAGCCCGACGGACAGGAACACTGAAGCTTTCTTT.

Concerning this clone itself: One junction end does not reproduce the germline sequence, and a read error may be involved. J is TRBJ1-2 and V is TRBV4-3, with D unresolved. From germline, CDR1 is LGHNA and CDR2 YSLEER. The CDR3 has 11 residues. The CDR3 protein is CASSQLGPLAF. As DNA, the CDR3 is TGCGCCAGCAGCCAACTGGGCCCGCTTGCCTTC.

The V call is TRBV4-3, the J call TRBJ2-6, with TRBD1 matching over 7 bases. V shed 1 base and J 1 base; nucleotides not matched to a gene: 1. Germline values: CDR1 LGHNA, CDR2 YSLEER. The CDR3 runs 16 residues. The CDR3 is CASSQGQGSGANVLTF. The CDR3 DNA sequence: TGCGCCAGCAGCCAAGGACAGGGATCTGGGGCCAACGTCCTGACTTTC.

CDR3 sequence: CASSKSPNDSNQPQHF. CDR3 nucleotides: TGTGCCAGCAGCAAGAGTCCAAACGATAGCAATCAGCCCCAGCATTTT. The V and J genes are TRBV21-1 and TRBJ1-5. TRBV21-1 is a pseudogene. This CDR3 is built from 16 residues.

Only one count was recorded for this clone. The J gene is TRBJ2-2, the V gene TRBV5-6, with D perhaps being TRBD1 or TRBD2 (5 bases each). The germline V and J ends were trimmed by 4 bases and 5 bases, with 21 bases remaining between them. Germline V gene lookup returns CDR1 SGHDT and CDR2 YYEEEE. CDR3 size: 17 residues. The CDR3 DNA reads TGTGCCAGCAGCCTGCCTGGGGGAGTAGGGGAAACCGGGGAGCTGTTTTTT. Residues: CASSLPGGVGETGELFF.

The chain combines TRBV2 with TRBJ2-1; 7 nucleotides agree with TRBD2. With V trimmed by 5 bases and J by 2 bases, 3 bases remained unmatched. Germline V gives CDR1 SNHLY, CDR2 FYNNEI. The CDR3 runs 14 residues. CDR3 nucleotides: TGTGCCAGCAGTCGGGGGGAAACCTACAATGAGCAGTTCTTC. This translates into CASSRGETYNEQFF.

This rearrangement joins TRBV19 to TRBJ2-1, with 14 nucleotides matching TRBD2. Germline trimming cut 6 bases from V and 9 bases from J; bases unmatched to any gene: 7. The CDR3 sequence is 15 residues long. Germline CDR1 is LNHDA and CDR2 is SQIVND (reference sequence). The CDR3, as DNA: TGTGCCAGTAGCGAGAGACTAGCGGGGGGGCGTGAGCAGTTCTTC. This codes for CASSERLAGGREQFF. Full variable domain (remainder filled in from reference TRBV19 and TRBJ2-1): DGGITQSPKYLFRKEGQNVTLSCEQNLNHDAMYWYRQDPGQGLRLIYYSQIVNDFQKGDIAEGYSVSREKKESFPLTVTSAQKNPTAFYLCASSERLAGGREQFFGPGTRLTVL.

This rearrangement joins TRBV2 to TRBJ1-1; D gene ambiguous. Per germline, CDR1 SNHLY and CDR2 FYNNEI. The V end was cut by 6 bases, the J end by 0 bases, with 8 bases between. This CDR3 region has 13 residues. The CDR3 nucleotides read TGTGCCAGCAGGGGGAATATGAACACTGAAGCTTTCTTT. It is translated as CASRGNMNTEAFF.

V usage is TRBV5-1 and J usage is TRBJ2-3; tentatively, D is TRBD2 (5 bases). CDR1 is SGHRS, CDR2 YFSETQ, per germline. V was pared by 0 bases and J by 2 bases, with 10 bases between. CDR3 size: 15 residues. CDR3 coding DNA: TGCGCCAGCAGCTTGGCCGGGATATACACAGATACGCAGTATTTT. The encoded protein is CASSLAGIYTDTQYF.

The rearrangement joins TRBV7-6 to TRBJ1-1; 8 positions agree with TRBD1. This CDR3 spans 14 amino acids. CDR1 and CDR2 from the germline V gene are SGHVS and FNYEAQ. V dropped 5 bases and J dropped 0; count of bases not matched to a gene: 2. The CDR3 is CASSLGQVNTEAFF. CDR3 sequence (DNA): TGTGCCAGCAGCCTGGGACAGGTGAACACTGAAGCTTTCTTT.

The chain couples TRBV5-8 to TRBJ1-2, with 9 positions matching TRBD1. CDR1 is SGHTS, CDR2 YDEGEE, per germline. The CDR3 has 15 residues. Trimming removed 0 bases from V and 4 bases from J; junction bases left unmatched: 4. The DNA of the CDR3 is TGTGCCAGCAGCTTGGAAGGGGACAGGGCCTATGGCTACACCTTC. Its translation is CASSLEGDRAYGYTF.

The chain combines TRBV6-1 with TRBJ2-3; 10 positions match TRBD2. V gave up 5 bases and J gave up 4 bases; unmatched junction bases: 6. Germline CDR1 is MNHNS and CDR2 is SASEGT. The CDR3 consists of 15 residues. The CDR3 bases are TGTGCCAGCAGTAGCATAGCGGGGGGACCAGATACGCAGTATTTT. It specifies CASSSIAGGPDTQYF.

The CDR3 is CASSANRGRLATEAFF. The CDR3 bases are TGTGCCAGCAGTGCCAACAGGGGGCGATTGGCCACTGAAGCTTTCTTT. The J gene is TRBJ1-1, the V gene TRBV6-1; 9 bases fit TRBD1. The germline V gene encodes CDR1 MNHNS and CDR2 SASEGT. The J segment lost 4 bases and the V segment lost 4 bases, leaving 10 bases of the junction unmatched. The CDR3 covers 16 residues.

The V gene is TRBV25-1, the J gene TRBJ2-3; tentative D call: TRBD1 (5 bases). V gave up 3 bases and J gave up 3 bases, with 10 bases separating them. Germline CDR1 is MGHDK and CDR2 is SYGVNS. The CDR3 has 14 amino acids. The CDR3 sequence: CASSDFRGTDTQYF. DNA of the CDR3: TGTGCCAGCAGTGACTTTAGGGGTACAGATACGCAGTATTTT.

As DNA, the CDR3 is TGTGCCAGCAGCTTATCGGCGGTTATTAGCACAGATACGCAGTATTTT. It is translated as CASSLSAVISTDTQYF. The chain carries TRBV7-9 and TRBJ2-3; unclear D gene. CDR3 length: 16 amino acids. The ends were cut back, 2 bases at V and 0 bases at J, with 12 bases in the middle. Germline values: CDR1 SEHNR, CDR2 FQNEAQ (reference sequence).

V gene TRBV15 combines with J gene TRBJ1-5, with TRBD1 matching 9 bases. Losses at the gene ends were 3 bases for V and 6 bases for J; bases not matched to a gene: 12. CDR3 length: 17 residues. Germline CDR1 and CDR2: LNHNV and YYDKDF (reference sequence). CDR3 DNA: TGTGCCACCAGCAGGCTCTCCGGGACAGGGATTGTTCAGCCCCAGCATTTT. It encodes CATSRLSGTGIVQPQHF. Drawing the rest from reference TRBV15 and TRBJ1-5, the complete variable domain is DAMVIQNPRYQVTQFGKPVTLSCSQTLNHNVMYWYQQKSSQAPKLLFHYYDKDFNNEADTPDNFQSRRPNTSFCFLDIRSPGLGDTAMYLCATSRLSGTGIVQPQHFGDGTRLSIL.